What follows is one T cell receptor beta chain and its context. The antigen is undetermined. The sample originates from a study of blood T cells in healthy people across ages. Study findings and constraints: Conclusively comparing naive with antigen-experienced cells was impossible with unsorted PBMCs.

No fewer than 6.5 million PBMCs went into each sample. Total RNA, at least 6 micrograms per sample, came from PBMCs. A sample-barcoded 5' primer and a J-beta primer mix were used in a second PCR of about 6 to 11 cycles. TCRdb re-called the 5' RACE reads through MiXCR, storing one row per CDR3 protein. This repertoire shows hundreds of thousands of distinct CDR3 sequences, around a fifth found once; its top ten account for about 22%. The CDR3 totals 14 residues. The ends were cut back, 1 base at V and 4 bases at J, with 9 bases in the middle. Germline-derived CDR1 and CDR2 are SGHTA and FQGNSA. Sequencing was carried out using blood. The chain employs TRBV7-2 and TRBJ2-3; D remains ambiguous. This TCR derives from a man between 65 and 79 years old in good health. The CDR3 nucleotides read TGTGCCAGCAGCTTAGACGCGGTGGCAGATACGCAGTATTTT. Translation gives CASSLDAVADTQYF.